Below, one T cell receptor beta chain is given with its context. Its specificity is unknown. The source of the sample is a study of cytomegalovirus exposure and HLA in healthy donors. The study, taken as a whole, reports: The authors later found most CMV-associated TCR beta chains appeared HLA-restricted. In a later analysis, HLA-C alleles had the fewest associated TCRs, DRB1 alleles the most. Most of the TCR beta V segments (in an earlier analysis) were productive either about 90% or about 30% of the time.

Trimming cost V 5 bases and J 10 bases, with 12 bases left between them. CDR3 length: 12 residues. The V gene's germline CDR1 is SGHTA and CDR2 FQGTGA. PCR used 60 Vbeta primers and 13 Jbeta primers. Authors' methods: As a later analysis found, there were 70 million to 80 million unique TCR beta chains, of which some 9.9 million were shared. Method: immunoSEQ multiplex PCR; TCRdb's copy keeps in-frame clones and lacks some. From that table come the V and J calls and clone size; the DNA was used to work out D and trimming. The sample consists of about 250,000 clones, 80% of them appearing once. The chain combines TRBV7-3 with TRBJ2-1; a possible D gene is TRBD2 (5 bases). The clonotype was recovered from a girl aged 2-9 years in good health and CMV-seronegative. The source material was PBMCs. DNA of the CDR3: TGTGCCAGCAGCCCCGGGGTGAGGGAGCAGTTCTTC. Translation: CASSPGVREQFF.